Sequencing of this T cell receptor (beta chain) was carried out in a study of blood T cell repertoires in COVID-19. Whole-study context: Samples representing acute and convalescent COVID-19 were sourced from the United States, Italy and Spain. The analysed material was cDNA or gDNA that came from T cells, B-cell-depleted T cells, or PBMCs.

Only one count was recorded for this clone. The data were produced by immunoSEQ multiplex PCR, yet TCRdb's version contains in-frame clones alone and is incomplete. Among about 190,000 clones listed, about 85% were seen once. This CDR3 contains 15 residues. Germline V gene data show CDR1 as LGHDT and CDR2 as YNNKEL (reference sequence). The V end was cut by 4 bases, the J end by 5 bases, with 14 bases between. The genes are TRBV3-1 (or the pseudogene TRBV3-2) and TRBJ2-2; the D gene is possibly TRBD1 (6 bases). The TCR originated in a man in his sixties with active or convalescent COVID-19. Source material: peripheral blood. CDR3 nucleotides: TGTGCCAGCAGCCTGACAGGTTCCGGTACCGGGGAGCTGTTTTTT. This gives the protein CASSLTGSGTGELFF.